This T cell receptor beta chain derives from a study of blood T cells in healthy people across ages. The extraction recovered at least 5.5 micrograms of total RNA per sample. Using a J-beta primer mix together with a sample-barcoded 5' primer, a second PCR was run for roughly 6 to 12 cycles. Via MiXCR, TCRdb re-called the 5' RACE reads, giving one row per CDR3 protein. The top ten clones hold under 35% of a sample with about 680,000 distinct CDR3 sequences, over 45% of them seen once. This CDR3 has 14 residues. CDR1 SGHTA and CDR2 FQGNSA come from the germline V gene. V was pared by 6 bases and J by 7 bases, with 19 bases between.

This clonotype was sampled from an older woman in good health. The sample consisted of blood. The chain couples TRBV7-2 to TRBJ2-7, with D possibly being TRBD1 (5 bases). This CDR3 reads CASSQGAWAAEQYF. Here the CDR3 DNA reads TGTGCCAGCAGTCAAGGGGCTTGGGCAGCGGAGCAGTACTTC. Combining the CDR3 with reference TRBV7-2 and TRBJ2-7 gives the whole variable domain GAGVSQSPSNKVTEKGKDVELRCDPISGHTALYWYRQSLGQGLEFLIYFQGNSAPDKSGLPSDRFSAERTGGSVSTLTIQRTQQEDSAVYLCASSQGAWAAEQYFGPGTRLTVT.